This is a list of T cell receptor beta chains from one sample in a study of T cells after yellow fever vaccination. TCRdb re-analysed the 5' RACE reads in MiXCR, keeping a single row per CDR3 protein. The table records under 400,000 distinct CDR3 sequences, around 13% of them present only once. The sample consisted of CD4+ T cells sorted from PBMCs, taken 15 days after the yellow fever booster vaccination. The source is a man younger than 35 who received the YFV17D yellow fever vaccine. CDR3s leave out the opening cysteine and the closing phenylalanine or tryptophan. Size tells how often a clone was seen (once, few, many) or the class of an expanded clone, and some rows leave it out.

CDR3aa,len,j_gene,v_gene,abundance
ASSYTGDINYEQY,13,TRBJ2-7,TRBV6-6,few
ASQVGENTEAF,11,TRBJ1-1,TRBV18,.
ASSLEFGDTQY,11,TRBJ2-3,TRBV5-4,.
ASSTQMGQPQH,11,TRBJ1-5,TRBV7-7,.
ASSPGLIGDTQY,12,TRBJ2-3,TRBV5-1,few
ASSYTRVGGLRGKLF,15,TRBJ1-4,TRBV6-5,.
ASSQRPRLGPQETQY,15,TRBJ2-5,TRBV4-1,.
ASSPRPTNYGYT,12,TRBJ1-2,TRBV7-9,few
ASSYLAGVNTEAF,13,TRBJ1-1,TRBV6-5,few
ASSLYGRGGNTIY,13,TRBJ1-3,TRBV12-3/TRBV12-4,few
SARANAAKY,9,TRBJ2-4,TRBV20-1,few
ASSDLTGDTVNTGELF,16,TRBJ2-2,TRBV2,many
ASTTGLQPQH,10,TRBJ1-5,TRBV12-3/TRBV12-4,.
ASSRDRQPQH,10,TRBJ1-5,TRBV7-9,.
ASSLASWEQF,10,TRBJ2-1,TRBV7-9,.
ASSQGPSTDTQY,12,TRBJ2-3,TRBV3-1,many
ASSPGSRGSRLH,12,TRBJ1-6,TRBV7-2,few
ASFTTTELF,9,TRBJ2-2,TRBV5-1,.
AWSAGETQY,9,TRBJ2-5,TRBV30,.
ASSLEGSSSYNEQF,14,TRBJ2-1,TRBV12-3/TRBV12-4,many
ASSQEASPGTTQY,13,TRBJ2-3,TRBV14,.
ASSESPGRTSYEQY,14,TRBJ2-7,TRBV25-1,many
SASSSGRSYEQY,12,TRBJ2-7,TRBV20-1,once
ASSYSGDPYGYT,12,TRBJ1-2,TRBV6-5,many
ASSSGTSQVTQY,12,TRBJ2-3,TRBV5-1,many
SARDAGAGNSPLH,13,TRBJ1-6,TRBV20-1,.
ASSQGINGNTIY,12,TRBJ1-3,TRBV14,few
ASSNRAMAAEELF,13,TRBJ2-2,TRBV5-1,.
ASSLIAGADNEQF,13,TRBJ2-1,TRBV5-1,.
ASSLVGDSEAF,11,TRBJ1-1,TRBV5-1,many
ASSLSGGANYEQF,13,TRBJ2-1,TRBV27,.
ASSPGWPIQETQY,13,TRBJ2-5,TRBV7-2,.
ASSLDVGGYNEQF,13,TRBJ2-1,TRBV11-2,few
ASSLQRGRTYEQY,13,TRBJ2-7,TRBV7-2,.